Below are 2 T cell receptor beta chains sequenced from a single sample in a study of tissue T cells after allogeneic stem cell transplantation. Time point indicated: mouse harvest day 7 after allogeneic transplant. Each mouse received 10^7 T-cell-depleted marrow cells plus 10^6 splenic CD5+ T cells by tail vein. Produced via immunoSEQ multiplex PCR; TCRdb's table is partial and in-frame only. The data show about 11,000 clones, roughly two fifths seen once. The sequencing sample was made of skin. The receptor source for this set is a female BALB/c mouse given C57BL/6 T cells with graft-versus-host disease after an allogeneic hematopoietic cell transplant.

Concerning this clone itself: The genes are named according to mouse. The DNA ends 1 residue before the CDR3 does, and the rest of the CDR3 is filled in from the germline J gene. The chain links TRBV26 to TRBJ1-1; TRBD1 matches at 10 bases. The V segment lost 4 bases and the J segment 8 bases; nucleotides outside the gene matches: 1. Germline V CDR1 and CDR2: KGHPV, FQNQEV (reference sequence). The CDR3 covers 12 residues. The CDR3 protein is CASSPGQGEVFF. The sequenced CDR3 bases are TGTGCCAGCAGTCCGGGACAGGGGGAAGTCTTC.

This clone has a single count. These gene names are mouse names. Read coverage stops 1 residue before the CDR3 terminus; the germline J gene supplies the remainder. The chain links TRBV26 to TRBJ2-4, with a weak D call TRBD2 (7 bases). Germline V lookup: CDR1 KGHPV, CDR2 FQNQEV (reference sequence). Trimming removed 5 bases from V and 3 bases from J, with 15 bases in between. This CDR3 region has 15 residues. The CDR3 DNA, read in part, is TGTGCCAGCAGTTTCTGGGGGCGAGGCCAAAACACCTTGTAC. It is translated as CASSFWGRGQNTLY. The entire CDR3 is CASSFWGRGQNTLYF.